The rows below give T cell receptor beta chains drawn from one sample of a study of blood T cell repertoires in COVID-19. Assay used: immunoSEQ multiplex PCR; TCRdb lists only in-frame clones, some missing. The table shows about 210,000 clones, with 82% occurring only once. The sample taken for sequencing was peripheral blood. The receptors stem from a woman aged 40-49 years with acute or convalescent COVID-19. CDR3s include the opening cysteine and the closing phenylalanine or tryptophan. The D gene is left open where the match is weak. Clone size is stated in some rows and not others, as once, few, many or a class when expanded.

CDR3nt: TGTGCCAGCAGCGTGGGGACAGGGGGTGAGCAGTTCTTC; CDR3aa: CASSVGTGGEQFF; d_gene: TRBD1; v_gene: TRBV9; j_gene: TRBJ2-1; len: 13; abundance: .
CDR3nt: TGTGCCACCACATTTCGGGGACAGGGTGCAGATACGCAGTATTTT; CDR3aa: CATTFRGQGADTQYF; d_gene: TRBD1; v_gene: TRBV5-6; j_gene: TRBJ2-3; len: 15; abundance: .
CDR3nt: TGCGCCAGCAGCTTGGGCGGGGCCTATTCCTACAATGAGCAGTTCTTC; CDR3aa: CASSLGGAYSYNEQFF; d_gene: .; v_gene: TRBV5-1; j_gene: TRBJ2-1; len: 16; abundance: .
CDR3nt: TGTGCCAGCAGTTTTACCAGGGGAAGAAATGGCTACACCTTC; CDR3aa: CASSFTRGRNGYTF; d_gene: .; v_gene: TRBV27; j_gene: TRBJ1-2; len: 14; abundance: .
CDR3nt: TGTGCCAGCAGTCGGGACAGGACAACAGAAGCTTTCTTT; CDR3aa: CASSRDRTTEAFF; d_gene: TRBD1; v_gene: TRBV6-5; j_gene: TRBJ1-1; len: 13; abundance: .
CDR3nt: TGTGCTAGTGGTTCGGGAGGAGGGACAGGGGGGGTTTTTTCGAGAGATCGCACTGAAGCTTTCTTT; CDR3aa: CASGSGGGTGGVFSRDRTEAFF; d_gene: TRBD1; v_gene: TRBV12-5; j_gene: TRBJ1-1; len: 22; abundance: few
CDR3nt: TGTGCCAGCTCTCCCGGTCAAGATCATGGCTACACCTTC; CDR3aa: CASSPGQDHGYTF; d_gene: .; v_gene: TRBV18; j_gene: TRBJ1-2; len: 13; abundance: .
CDR3nt: TGCGCCAGCAGCTTGGAGGGGGAGCTCCCCTACGAGCAGTACTTC; CDR3aa: CASSLEGELPYEQYF; d_gene: .; v_gene: TRBV5-1; j_gene: TRBJ2-7; len: 15; abundance: .
CDR3nt: TGTGCCAGCAGCTTTTCCGGGTATGGGGCTTTCTTT; CDR3aa: CASSFSGYGAFF; d_gene: .; v_gene: TRBV11-2; j_gene: TRBJ1-1; len: 12; abundance: .
CDR3nt: TGCGCCAGCAGCCAAGAGTCACTTGCGGGGGGGAGATACGAGCAGTACTTC; CDR3aa: CASSQESLAGGRYEQYF; d_gene: TRBD2; v_gene: TRBV4-1; j_gene: TRBJ2-7; len: 17; abundance: .
CDR3nt: TGTGCCAGCAGCGTAGCAGCAGGGACTAACACTGAAGCTTTCTTT; CDR3aa: CASSVAAGTNTEAFF; d_gene: .; v_gene: TRBV9; j_gene: TRBJ1-1; len: 15; abundance: once
CDR3nt: TGTGCCACCAGCACTAGCGGGGGTAACAATGAGCAGTTCTTC; CDR3aa: CATSTSGGNNEQFF; d_gene: TRBD2; v_gene: TRBV24-1; j_gene: TRBJ2-1; len: 14; abundance: .
CDR3nt: TGTGCCTGGAGTAGGGACAGGGGAGGGTCTGAAGCTTTCTTT; CDR3aa: CAWSRDRGGSEAFF; d_gene: TRBD1; v_gene: TRBV30; j_gene: TRBJ1-1; len: 14; abundance: .
CDR3nt: TGTGCCAGCAGTGACGGGGGGGCCGGGGAGCTGTTTTTT; CDR3aa: CASSDGGAGELFF; d_gene: TRBD2; v_gene: TRBV6-4; j_gene: TRBJ2-2; len: 13; abundance: .
CDR3nt: TGCGCCAGCAGCCAATACTCAGGGGACAACTATGGCTACACCTTC; CDR3aa: CASSQYSGDNYGYTF; d_gene: .; v_gene: TRBV4-1; j_gene: TRBJ1-2; len: 15; abundance: .
CDR3nt: TGTGCCAGCACCCCGGGCAGTCGGAATTCACCCCTCCACTTT; CDR3aa: CASTPGSRNSPLHF; d_gene: .; v_gene: TRBV6-2/TRBV6-3; j_gene: TRBJ1-6; len: 14; abundance: many
CDR3nt: TGTGCCAGCAGTGCTCTGGACAGGGGTGGCGGGGAGCTGTTTTTT; CDR3aa: CASSALDRGGGELFF; d_gene: TRBD1; v_gene: TRBV25-1; j_gene: TRBJ2-2; len: 15; abundance: .
CDR3nt: TGTGCCAGCAGTCTCGGGGACTCCAGTAAGCAGTTCTTC; CDR3aa: CASSLGDSSKQFF; d_gene: .; v_gene: TRBV6-5; j_gene: TRBJ2-1; len: 13; abundance: .
CDR3nt: TGTGCCAGCTCACCCACAGGGGAATCAGGAAACACCATATATTTT; CDR3aa: CASSPTGESGNTIYF; d_gene: TRBD1; v_gene: TRBV18; j_gene: TRBJ1-3; len: 15; abundance: .
CDR3nt: TGTGCCACCAGCAGAGATGAAGCGGGGGGTAAAGATACGCAGTATTTT; CDR3aa: CATSRDEAGGKDTQYF; d_gene: TRBD2; v_gene: TRBV15; j_gene: TRBJ2-3; len: 16; abundance: .
CDR3nt: TGTGCCAGCAGTTACGGGGGGGGTCCGCAGCCCCAGCATTTT; CDR3aa: CASSYGGGPQPQHF; d_gene: .; v_gene: TRBV6-2/TRBV6-3; j_gene: TRBJ1-5; len: 14; abundance: few
CDR3nt: TGCAGCGCAGCGGTATCCTACGAGCAGTACTTC; CDR3aa: CSAAVSYEQYF; d_gene: .; v_gene: TRBV29-1; j_gene: TRBJ2-7; len: 11; abundance: .
CDR3nt: TGTGCCAGCAGTCCAGCGGAGAGCTCCTACAATGAGCAGTTCTTC; CDR3aa: CASSPAESSYNEQFF; d_gene: .; v_gene: TRBV6-2/TRBV6-3; j_gene: TRBJ2-1; len: 15; abundance: .
CDR3nt: TGTGCCAGCAAGATTAGCTTTTCAACTAATGAAAAACTGTTTTTT; CDR3aa: CASKISFSTNEKLFF; d_gene: .; v_gene: TRBV27; j_gene: TRBJ1-4; len: 15; abundance: .
CDR3nt: TGTGCCAGCAGCTTAAGGCGGGAGGGCAATCTCTACAATGAGCAGTTCTTC; CDR3aa: CASSLRREGNLYNEQFF; d_gene: TRBD2; v_gene: TRBV7-9; j_gene: TRBJ2-1; len: 17; abundance: .
CDR3nt: TGTGCCAGCAGGGAAGGGACAAATCAGCCCCAGCATTTT; CDR3aa: CASREGTNQPQHF; d_gene: .; v_gene: TRBV6-1; j_gene: TRBJ1-5; len: 13; abundance: once
CDR3nt: TGTGCCAGCAGTTTTTCGAGGTTCTATGGCTACACCTTC; CDR3aa: CASSFSRFYGYTF; d_gene: .; v_gene: TRBV12-3/TRBV12-4; j_gene: TRBJ1-2; len: 13; abundance: .
CDR3nt: TGCGCCAGCAGCTTTCAGGGAACTATGGAGGGCTACACCTTC; CDR3aa: CASSFQGTMEGYTF; d_gene: .; v_gene: TRBV5-1; j_gene: TRBJ1-2; len: 14; abundance: .
CDR3nt: TGTGCCAGCAGCTTAGTTGGCGGGAGCCAATTTTACGAGCAGTACTTC; CDR3aa: CASSLVGGSQFYEQYF; d_gene: TRBD2; v_gene: TRBV7-2; j_gene: TRBJ2-7; len: 16; abundance: .
CDR3nt: TGTGCCATCAGTGGGGTAGCGGGGCTCGAGGAGCAGTACTTC; CDR3aa: CAISGVAGLEEQYF; d_gene: TRBD2; v_gene: TRBV10-3; j_gene: TRBJ2-7; len: 14; abundance: .
CDR3nt: TGTGCCAGCAGCTTAGAGGTGAGGAGCTCCTACAATGAGCAGTTCTTC; CDR3aa: CASSLEVRSSYNEQFF; d_gene: .; v_gene: TRBV11-1; j_gene: TRBJ2-1; len: 16; abundance: .
CDR3nt: TGTGCCAGCAGCTTAGCGGGGGGCATCACAGATACGCAGTATTTT; CDR3aa: CASSLAGGITDTQYF; d_gene: TRBD2; v_gene: TRBV6-5; j_gene: TRBJ2-3; len: 15; abundance: .
CDR3nt: TGCGCCAGCAGCCGAAGCGGGGGGCTAAACACCGGGGAGCTGTTTTTT; CDR3aa: CASSRSGGLNTGELFF; d_gene: TRBD2; v_gene: TRBV5-1; j_gene: TRBJ2-2; len: 16; abundance: .
CDR3nt: TGTGCCAGCAGTCCGAGGACTAGCGGCCCATCCCTTCCGCAGTATTTT; CDR3aa: CASSPRTSGPSLPQYF; d_gene: TRBD2; v_gene: TRBV27; j_gene: TRBJ2-3; len: 16; abundance: .
CDR3nt: TGTGCCAGCAGTACCCCGGGCTACGAGCAGTACTTC; CDR3aa: CASSTPGYEQYF; d_gene: .; v_gene: TRBV2; j_gene: TRBJ2-7; len: 12; abundance: .